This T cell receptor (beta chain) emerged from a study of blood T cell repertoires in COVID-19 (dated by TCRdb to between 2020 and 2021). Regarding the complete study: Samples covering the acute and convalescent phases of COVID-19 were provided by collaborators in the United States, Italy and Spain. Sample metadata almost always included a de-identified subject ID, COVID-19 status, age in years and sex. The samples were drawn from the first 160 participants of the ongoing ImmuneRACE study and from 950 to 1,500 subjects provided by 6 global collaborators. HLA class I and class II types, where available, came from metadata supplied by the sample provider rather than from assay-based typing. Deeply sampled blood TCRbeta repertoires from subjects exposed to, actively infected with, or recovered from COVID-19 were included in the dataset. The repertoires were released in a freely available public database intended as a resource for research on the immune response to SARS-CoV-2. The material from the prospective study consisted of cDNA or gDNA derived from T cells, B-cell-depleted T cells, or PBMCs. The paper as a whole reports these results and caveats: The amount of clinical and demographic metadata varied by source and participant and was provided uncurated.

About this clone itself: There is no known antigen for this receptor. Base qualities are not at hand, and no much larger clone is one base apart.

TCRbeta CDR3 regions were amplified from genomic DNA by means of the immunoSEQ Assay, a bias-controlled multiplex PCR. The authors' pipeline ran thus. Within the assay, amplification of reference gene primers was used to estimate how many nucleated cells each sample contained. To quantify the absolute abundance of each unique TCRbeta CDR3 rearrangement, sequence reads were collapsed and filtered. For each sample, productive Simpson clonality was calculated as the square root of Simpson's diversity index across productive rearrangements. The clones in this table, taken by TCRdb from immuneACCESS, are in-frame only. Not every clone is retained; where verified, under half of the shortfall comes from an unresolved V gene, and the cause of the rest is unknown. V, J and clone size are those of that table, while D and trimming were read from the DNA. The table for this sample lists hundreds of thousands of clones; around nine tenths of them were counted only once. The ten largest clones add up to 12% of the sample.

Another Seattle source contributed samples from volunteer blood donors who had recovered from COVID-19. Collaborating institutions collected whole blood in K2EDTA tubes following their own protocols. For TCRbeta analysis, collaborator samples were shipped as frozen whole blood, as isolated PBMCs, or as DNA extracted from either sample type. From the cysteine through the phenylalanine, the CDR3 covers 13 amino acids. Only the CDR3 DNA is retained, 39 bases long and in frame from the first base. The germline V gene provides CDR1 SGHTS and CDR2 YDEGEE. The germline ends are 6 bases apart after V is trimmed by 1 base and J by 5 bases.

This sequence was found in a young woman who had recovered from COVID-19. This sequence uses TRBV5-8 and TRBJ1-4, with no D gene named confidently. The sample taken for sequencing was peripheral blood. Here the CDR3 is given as CASSLYRNEKLFF. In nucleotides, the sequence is TGTGCCAGCAGCTTGTACCGGAATGAAAAACTGTTTTTT.